The sequence of this T cell receptor beta chain was determined in a study of T cells after yellow fever vaccination. Whole-study context: SMART-Seq v4 Ultra Low Input prepared the low-cell-number fractions.

With 4 bases clipped from V and 6 bases from J, the junction kept 7 bases outside the gene matches. The CDR3 has 15 amino acids. Germline CDR1 and CDR2: MNHEY and SVGEGT. Ten or more counts support this clonotype. The antigen remains undetermined. Template switching with 5'RACE generated the TCR cDNA and added a universal primer site and UMIs. TCRdb re-called the 5' RACE reads with MiXCR, one entry per CDR3 protein. The table records around 590,000 distinct CDR3 sequences, roughly 12% of them present only once. Study-level findings and limits: A secondary response was less intense yet reached its peak sooner, at day 5 versus 15. Reappearance after the booster was seen for most primary-vaccination clones, at 96% CD4 and 70% to 90% CD8.

The genes are TRBV6-2 or TRBV6-3 and TRBJ2-1, with 9 positions matching TRBD2. This receptor was obtained from a man aged 25 to 45 who received the YFV17D yellow fever vaccine. The sample here was PBMCs, taken on the day of the yellow fever booster vaccination. The CDR3 region has the DNA TGTGCCAGCAGTTCCCTCGGACTAGCGACCAATGAGCAGTTCTTC. Its translation: CASSSLGLATNEQFF.